This T cell receptor (beta chain) emerged from a study of PD-1 blockade in classical Hodgkin lymphoma. This CDR3 is built from 13 residues. Per the germline V gene, CDR1 is SQVTM and CDR2 is ANQGSEA. V was clipped by 3 bases and J by 2 bases, with 9 bases between them. Profiled with immunoSEQ multiplex PCR; TCRdb holds only in-frame clones, not every one. This sample has about 98,000 clones, with roughly 92% found just once. Following autologous stem cell transplantation, relapse occurred in every patient, and exposure to brentuximab vedotin varied. This chain connects TRBV29-1 to TRBJ2-3, with D uncertain. This clonotype was sampled from a human donor with classical Hodgkin lymphoma. The source material was peripheral blood mononuclear cells (PBMCs), sampled at baseline. CDR3: CSVEVGLTDTQYF. CDR3 coding DNA: TGCAGCGTTGAGGTGGGCCTCACAGATACGCAGTATTTT.